This T cell receptor (beta chain) was retrieved from a study of blood T cell repertoires in COVID-19. For the study at large: Samples came from the United States, Italy and Spain, spanning acute and convalescent COVID-19. From T cells, B-cell-depleted T cells, or PBMCs came the material, which was cDNA or gDNA.

TCRdb keeps only in-frame clones here, not all; method: immunoSEQ multiplex PCR. The sample holds some 150,000 clones, around three quarters seen once. Trimming removed 3 bases from V and 7 bases from J; junction bases left unmatched: 6. CDR1 MDHEN and CDR2 SYDVKM come from the germline V gene. CDR3 length: 14 residues. The specimen was peripheral blood. The TCR was taken from a man aged 45-65 years with active or convalescent COVID-19. J is TRBJ2-1 and V is TRBV28, with 7 bases matching TRBD1. The CDR3 nucleotides read TGTGCCAGCAGTTTTGGACAGGAGATGAATGAGCAGTTCTTC. It translates to CASSFGQEMNEQFF.